This T cell receptor beta chain was sequenced for a study of blood T cell repertoires in COVID-19. Study summary: Samples came from the United States, Italy and Spain, spanning acute and convalescent COVID-19. Sources were T cells, B-cell-depleted T cells, or PBMCs; the material itself was cDNA or gDNA.

Germline CDR1 and CDR2: MNHEY and SVGAGI. CDR3 length equals 15 residues. V lost 6 bases and J lost 2, with 13 bases in between. Authors' data handling: By means of reference gene primer amplification, nucleated cell counts were estimated. The repertoire was sequenced with immunoSEQ multiplex PCR; TCRdb's copy has only in-frame clones and lacks some. That table supplies the V and J calls and clone size; D and trimming were determined from the DNA. This sample has a few hundred thousand clones; around 80% occur once, and the top ten carry approximately 1.3%. The J gene is TRBJ1-4, the V gene TRBV6-5; tentative D call: TRBD1 (6 bases). Sequencing was performed on peripheral blood. The TCR was taken from a woman aged 45-60 years with acute or convalescent COVID-19. The CDR3 loop reads CASRSLGGTNEKLFF. CDR3 in DNA: TGTGCCAGCAGGTCCCTAGGGGGTACTAATGAAAAACTGTTTTTT.